Listed here is a single T cell receptor (beta chain). Its antigen is currently unknown. This sample was taken from a study of vaccination and CD4 T cells after COVID-19. The sample's treatment: roughly 10-day PBMC culture with coronavirus spike peptide pools or control peptides (ViraFEST assay). The CDR3 runs 16 residues. CDR1 MNHNS and CDR2 SASEGT come from the germline V gene. Deletions cut 6 bases from V and 0 bases from J, with 17 bases between. Sequenced with the Oncomine TCR Beta short-read assay was DNA taken from cultured CD4+ T cells. TCRdb independently ran MiXCR on the PCR reads; one entry per CDR3 protein. The sample has over 10,000 distinct CDR3 sequences, 25% to 35% seen once.

This chain joins TRBV6-1 and TRBJ2-5; a weak D match, TRBD1 (6 bases). This material consisted of CD4+ T cells from blood, cultured in vitro, taken before SARS-CoV-2 vaccination. The sequence derives from a human donor who received a COVID-19 vaccine. The CDR3 region is CASSPQDSRYQETQYF. DNA for the CDR3: TGTGCCAGCAGCCCTCAGGACAGCCGGTACCAAGAGACCCAGTACTTC.